This TCR beta chain originates from a study of cytomegalovirus exposure and HLA in healthy donors. Findings and caveats of the study: Reports credit the classifier with highly specific, highly sensitive diagnosis of cytomegalovirus status.

The CDR3 extends over 15 amino acids. With 5 bases clipped from V and 9 bases from J, the junction kept 13 bases outside the gene matches. Germline-derived CDR1 and CDR2 are SQVTM and ANQGSEA. Comments on this clone: No antigen is known for it.

Assay: immunoSEQ multiplex PCR; the TCRdb copy retains only in-frame clones and omits some. The data contain 150,000 to 200,000 clones, approximately 89% of them seen just once; the ten biggest clones take up under 13%. The receptor's source is a woman aged 18-29 years in good health and CMV-seropositive. Specimen: PBMCs. The rearrangement links TRBV29-1 to TRBJ2-1; 10 bases are shared with TRBD2. The CDR3 region is CSVSPRLAGEGEQFF. The DNA of the CDR3 is TGCAGCGTTTCGCCGCGGCTAGCGGGAGAGGGTGAGCAGTTCTTC.